This T cell receptor beta chain derives from a study of blood T cell repertoires in COVID-19 (TCRdb year 2020). Background for the entire study: Samples from collaborators originated in the United States, Italy and Spain and spanned both the acute and convalescent phases of COVID-19. The prospective study material was composed of cDNA or gDNA derived from T cells, B-cell-depleted T cells, or PBMCs. Deeply sampled blood TCRbeta repertoires from subjects exposed to, actively infected with, or recovered from COVID-19 were included in the dataset. The repertoires were released in a freely available public database intended as a resource for research on the immune response to SARS-CoV-2. Samples were obtained from the ongoing ImmuneRACE study (first 160 participants) and from over a thousand subjects provided by 6 global collaborators. The sample metadata nearly always contained a de-identified subject ID, COVID-19 status, age in years and sex. Where HLA class I and class II types were available, the types were taken from metadata supplied by the sample provider, not from assay-based typing. Study-wide findings and limitations: The amount of clinical and demographic metadata varied by source and participant and was provided uncurated.

The CDR3 holds 16 amino acids from the cysteine to the phenylalanine. The retained sequence is limited to the CDR3, 48 bases, with the frame set at the first base. V is shortened by 1 base, J by 2 bases, and the region joining them spans 12 bases. From the germline V gene, CDR1 is LGHNA and CDR2 is YSLEER. Turning to this clone: Which antigen it targets is not known. No quality values exist for individual bases; no much larger clone is one base distant.

A second Seattle source provided samples from volunteer blood donors who had recovered from COVID-19. Each collaborating institution followed its own protocols to collect whole blood in K2EDTA tubes. Collaborator samples were shipped for TCRbeta analysis as frozen whole blood, isolated PBMCs, or DNA extracted from either sample type. TCRbeta CDR3 regions were amplified from genomic DNA by means of the immunoSEQ Assay, a bias-controlled multiplex PCR. As for the authors' bioinformatics: Within the assay, amplification of reference gene primers was used to estimate how many nucleated cells each sample contained. To quantify the absolute abundance of each unique TCRbeta CDR3 rearrangement, sequence reads were collapsed and filtered. For each sample, productive Simpson clonality was calculated by taking the square root of Simpson's diversity index across productive rearrangements. The table was pulled from immuneACCESS by TCRdb, which kept in-frame rearrangements only. Such tables lose some clones; where checked, under half of the loss comes from unresolved V genes, and the rest has no known cause. V and J calls and clone size are copied from that table; D and trimming were computed from the DNA. Here the sample has roughly 300,000 clones; about four fifths occur a single time. The ten largest account for 8% to 10% of the sample.

Sequencing input: peripheral blood. The chain is encoded by TRBV4-3 joined to TRBJ1-5, with the D gene not confidently named. This TCR came from a woman between 50 and 59 years old who had recovered from COVID-19. The nucleotide sequence reads TGCGCCAGCAGCCAAGTCGCGGGGATTGGCAATCAGCCCCAGCATTTT. The encoded protein is CASSQVAGIGNQPQHF.